These 12 T cell receptor beta chains originate from one sample sequenced in a study of blood T cell repertoires in COVID-19. Data came from immunoSEQ multiplex PCR; TCRdb stores just in-frame clones and leaves some out. Of 95,000 to 150,000 clones detected, around 83% appear once; the ten largest clones hold 3.2%. The sample taken for sequencing was peripheral blood. The receptors here all came from a woman older than 75 with COVID-19, enrolled during active disease.

On this clone itself: At one of its ends the junction is not consistent with the germline gene, which may arise from a read error. The V call is TRBV6-5, the J call TRBJ1-4; D is perhaps TRBD1 (6 bases). Germline CDR1 is MNHEY and CDR2 is SVGAGI. The CDR3 covers 13 residues. CDR3: CASRSTGPSGLTF. Written as DNA, the CDR3 is TGTGCCAGCAGATCGACAGGTCCCTCAGGTTTAACGTTT.

This clone was counted between two and nine times. The chain joins TRBV9 to TRBJ2-2, with 11 bases lining up with TRBD1. From germline, CDR1 is SGDLS and CDR2 YYNGEE. The CDR3 totals 17 residues. The trim removed 3 bases at V and 5 bases at J, leaving 9 bases unmatched. The CDR3 DNA sequence: TGTGCCAGCAGCGAGACACCCGGGACAGGGGGAACCGGGGAGCTGTTTTTT. Protein sequence: CASSETPGTGGTGELFF.

The CDR3 here is CASSNELGRNTEAFF. The CDR3 DNA reads as TGTGCCAGCAGTAATGAGCTGGGGAGGAACACTGAAGCTTTCTTT. The gene calls are TRBV5-4 and TRBJ1-1; D is uncertain. CDR3 size: 15 residues. Germline V gene sequence: CDR1 SGHNT, CDR2 YYREEE (reference sequence). V lost 5 bases and J lost 1, with 15 bases in between. Together with reference TRBV5-4 and TRBJ1-1, the CDR3 gives the full variable domain: ETGVTQSPTHLIKTRGQQVTLRCSSQSGHNTVSWYQQALGQGPQFIFQYYREEENGRGNFPPRFSGLQFPNYSSELNVNALELDDSALYLCASSNELGRNTEAFFGQGTRLTVV.

The rearrangement uses TRBV18 and TRBJ2-2; TRBD2 aligns across 9 bases. Trimming cost V 6 bases and J 0 bases; bases outside gene matches: 14. Germline loops: CDR1 KGHSH, CDR2 LQKENI. CDR3 size: 19 residues. The CDR3 nucleotides read TGTGCCAGCTCTTCTCCGGGACCCATAGCGGGAGCGAACACCGGGGAGCTGTTTTTT. This gives the protein CASSSPGPIAGANTGELFF. Supplemented by reference TRBV18 and TRBJ2-2, the full variable domain reads NAGVMQNPRHLVRRRGQEARLRCSPMKGHSHVYWYRQLPEEGLKFMVYLQKENIIDESGMPKERFSAEFPKEGPSILRIQQVVRGDSAAYFCASSSPGPIAGANTGELFFGEGSRLTVL.

This sequence joins TRBV28 and TRBJ2-1; a possible D gene is TRBD1 (5 bases). The germline V and J ends were trimmed by 1 base and 8 bases, with 6 bases remaining between them. The CDR3 loop spans 12 amino acids. Germline assignment: CDR1 MDHEN and CDR2 SYDVKM. The CDR3: CASSLSGYEQFF. The CDR3 nucleotides read TGTGCCAGCAGTTTATCAGGGTATGAGCAGTTCTTC.

The V and J genes are TRBV28 and TRBJ1-1; 9 bases match TRBD1. The J segment lost 1 base and the V segment lost 2 bases, leaving 11 bases of the junction unmatched. Germline-derived CDR1 and CDR2 are MDHEN and SYDVKM. The CDR3 totals 18 residues. CDR3: CASSLMGTGLLRNTEAFF. Written as DNA, the CDR3 is TGTGCCAGCAGTTTAATGGGGACAGGGTTGCTTAGGAACACTGAAGCTTTCTTT.

The chain is built from TRBV28 and TRBJ1-6; D gene ambiguous. V lost 7 bases to trimming and J lost 5 bases, with 18 bases between them. The germline V gene encodes CDR1 MDHEN and CDR2 SYDVKM. The CDR3 consists of 16 residues. The CDR3 region has the DNA TGTGCCAGCATCCCCCAAGACAAAATGCATAATTCACCCCTCCACTTT. Translating gives CASIPQDKMHNSPLHF. The complete variable domain, with remaining parts taken from reference TRBV28 and TRBJ1-6, reads DVKVTQSSRYLVKRTGEKVFLECVQDMDHENMFWYRQDPGLGLRLIYFSYDVKMKEKGDIPEGYSVSREKKERFSLILESASTNQTSMYLCASIPQDKMHNSPLHFGNGTRLTVT.

V and J are TRBV11-3 and TRBJ2-3, with 9 bases aligning to TRBD2. The ends lost 2 bases at V and 6 bases at J; junction bases unmatched: 12. The CDR3 contains 17 residues. Germline V gene sequence: CDR1 SGHNT, CDR2 YENEEA. The CDR3 loop reads CASSLRVGGRGLDTQYF. The CDR3 DNA reads TGTGCCAGCAGCTTACGAGTTGGCGGGAGGGGCCTTGATACGCAGTATTTT.

V and J are TRBV7-2 and TRBJ2-1, with D perhaps TRBD1 (5 bases). CDR1 is SGHTA and CDR2 is FQGNSA in the germline V gene. V shed 5 bases and J shed 5 bases, with 10 bases lying between them. The CDR3 length is 13 residues. The CDR3 coding sequence is TGTGCCAGCAGCCTATCGACAGACAATGAGCAGTTCTTC. This sequence encodes CASSLSTDNEQFF.

The gene calls are TRBV12-3 or TRBV12-4 and TRBJ2-7, with 9 bases identical to TRBD2. Trimming removed 7 bases from V and 5 bases from J; junction bases left unmatched: 6. This CDR3 has 13 amino acids. The CDR3 reads CASTLAGADEQYF. The CDR3 region has the DNA TGTGCCAGCACCTTAGCGGGAGCGGACGAGCAGTACTTC.

The chain recombines TRBV7-9 with TRBJ2-4, with 11 bases identical to TRBD2. The CDR3 is 13 amino acids. Germline-derived CDR1 and CDR2 are SEHNR and FQNEAQ (reference sequence). V dropped 9 bases and J dropped 4; count of bases not matched to a gene: 2. The CDR3 DNA is TGTGCCAGTAGGACTAGCGGGAAAAACATTCAGTACTTC. Translating gives CASRTSGKNIQYF.

This chain links TRBV28 with TRBJ2-6, with D perhaps matching TRBD2 (6 bases). From germline, CDR1 is MDHEN and CDR2 SYDVKM. Trimming left V 4 bases short and J 2 bases short, with 15 bases between. The length of the CDR3 is 17 residues. The CDR3 nucleotides are TGTGCCAGCAGTTCTAATTGGGACTCCACTGGGGCCAACGTCCTGACTTTC. It is translated as CASSSNWDSTGANVLTF.